These 20 T cell receptor beta chains originate from one sample sequenced in a study of T cell responses to AZD1222 COVID-19 vaccine. Repertoires were generated with immunoSEQ multiplex PCR, while TCRdb's copy carries only in-frame clones and drops some. The sample lists approximately 88,000 clones; 70% to 80% were seen once. The sequences come from peripheral blood, collected on day 0 of AZD1222 vaccination. Receptors originate from an adult in good health.

The chain uses TRBV11-2 and TRBJ2-1; TRBD2 is a possible D gene (6 bases). Germline CDR1 and CDR2: SGHAT and FQNNGV. The CDR3 contains 14 residues. Trimming removed 4 bases from V and 7 bases from J, with 14 bases in between. The CDR3 reads CASSYRAGRNEQFF. Here the CDR3 DNA reads TGTGCCAGCAGCTACCGGGCGGGGCGGAATGAGCAGTTCTTC.

This clone was detected a few times. The chain uses TRBV11-2 and TRBJ2-1; D is unresolved. Germline V gives CDR1 SGHAT, CDR2 FQNNGV. With 5 bases removed from V and 8 bases from J, the gap between germline ends came to 22 bases. This CDR3 has 16 residues. CDR3 in amino acids: CASSLDRSLLLDEQFF. The DNA of the CDR3 is TGTGCCAGCAGCCTGGACCGGTCCCTACTTCTCGATGAGCAGTTCTTC.

The gene calls are TRBV5-4 and TRBJ1-2; D unclear. The CDR3 is 12 amino acids. The V end lost 0 bases, the J end lost 8 bases, and 8 bases lay between the germline ends. Germline V gene sequence: CDR1 SGHNT, CDR2 YYREEE (reference sequence). The CDR3 DNA is TGTGCCAGCAGCTTGGACTTTGGAGGCTACACCTTC. This translates into CASSLDFGGYTF. Full variable domain (missing parts from reference TRBV5-4 and TRBJ1-2): ETGVTQSPTHLIKTRGQQVTLRCSSQSGHNTVSWYQQALGQGPQFIFQYYREEENGRGNFPPRFSGLQFPNYSSELNVNALELDDSALYLCASSLDFGGYTFGSGTRLTVV.

The table lists this clone with many counts. The J gene is TRBJ2-1, the V gene TRBV4-3, with 8 positions matching TRBD2. Germline CDR1 reads LGHNA; CDR2 reads YSLEER. This CDR3 is built from 16 residues. V was clipped by 3 bases and J by 8 bases; unmatched bases: 12. CDR3 in DNA: TGCGCCAGCAGCCAGGCGAGCGGGAGCAGTGTGGATGAGCAGTTCTTC. It yields the protein CASSQASGSSVDEQFF.

The CDR3 DNA follows: TGTGCCAGCAGCTTAACACAGGGTAACACTGAAGCTTTCTTT. Translation gives CASSLTQGNTEAFF. The chain has TRBV5-5 and TRBJ1-1; tentatively, D is TRBD1 (6 bases). This CDR3 comprises 14 residues. V lost 2 bases to trimming and J lost 2 bases, with 10 bases between them. Germline values: CDR1 SGHKS, CDR2 YYEKEE (reference sequence).

This clone was seen a single time. The V call is TRBV4-1, the J call TRBJ1-1; 8 nucleotides align to TRBD1. This CDR3 contains 13 residues. Losses at the gene ends were 5 bases for V and 7 bases for J; bases not matched to a gene: 6. Germline CDR1 reads MGHRA; CDR2 reads YSYEKL. This CDR3 is CASSLPGGGEAFF. CDR3 bases: TGCGCCAGCAGCTTACCAGGGGGCGGTGAAGCTTTCTTT.

The chain couples TRBV5-5 to TRBJ2-7; D might be TRBD1 (6 bases). With 2 bases removed from V and 2 bases from J, the gap between germline ends came to 23 bases. Germline CDR1 reads SGHKS; CDR2 reads YYEKEE (reference sequence). This CDR3 has 18 amino acids. CDR3 sequence: CASSFSYPGAGWPYEQYF. The CDR3 nucleotides read TGTGCCAGCAGCTTCAGCTACCCAGGGGCAGGTTGGCCCTACGAGCAGTACTTC. The whole variable domain, filled in from reference TRBV5-5 and TRBJ2-7, reads DAGVTQSPTHLIKTRGQQVTLRCSPISGHKSVSWYQQVLGQGPQFIFQYYEKEERGRGNFPDRFSARQFPNYSSELNVNALLLGDSALYLCASSFSYPGAGWPYEQYFGPGTRLTVT.

This sequence joins TRBV12-3 or TRBV12-4 and TRBJ2-2; no definite D call. V was trimmed by 7 bases and J by 4 bases, leaving 10 bases between them. The CDR3 totals 13 residues. CDR3 DNA: TGTGCCAGCAAAAAGGGTGGCACCGGGGAGCTGTTTTTT. Translated: CASKKGGTGELFF.

The chain is built from TRBV5-1 and TRBJ2-5; possible D gene TRBD1, 5 bases. Per the germline V gene, CDR1 is SGHRS and CDR2 is YFSETQ. With 0 bases removed from V and 1 base from J, the gap between germline ends came to 10 bases. The CDR3 consists of 15 residues. CDR3 sequence (DNA): TGCGCCAGCAGCTTGGCGCAGGGAACCCAAGAGACCCAGTACTTC. Protein sequence: CASSLAQGTQETQYF. Based on the CDR3 plus reference TRBV5-1 and TRBJ2-5, the full variable domain is KAGVTQTPRYLIKTRGQQVTLSCSPISGHRSVSWYQQTPGQGLQFLFEYFSETQRNKGNFPGRFSGRQFSNSRSEMNVSTLELGDSALYLCASSLAQGTQETQYFGPGTRLLVL.

This clone has just one count. The J gene is TRBJ2-3, the V gene TRBV6-5; the match to TRBD1 covers 10 bases. Germline V gene sequence: CDR1 MNHEY, CDR2 SVGAGI. V gave up 2 bases and J gave up 2 bases; unmatched junction bases: 4. The CDR3 loop spans 16 amino acids. The CDR3 DNA sequence: TGTGCCAGCAGTTACCCCGGGACAGGGGACACAGATACGCAGTATTTT. It codes for CASSYPGTGDTDTQYF.

The chain employs TRBV30 and TRBJ1-2, with D perhaps matching TRBD1 (5 bases). This CDR3 comprises 13 residues. The ends were cut back, 1 base at V and 8 bases at J, with 14 bases in the middle. CDR1 GTSNPN and CDR2 SVGIG come from the germline V gene (reference sequence). The CDR3 DNA reads TGTGCCTGGAGTGCTGGGACGGCCGGGGGCTACACCTTC. This sequence encodes CAWSAGTAGGYTF.

By frequency in the sample, this clone is medium-sized. This sequence joins TRBV27 and TRBJ2-5, with 10 bases fitting TRBD2. The V and J ends lost 7 bases and 2 bases, in that order; junction bases with no gene match: 7. Per the germline V gene, CDR1 is MNHEY and CDR2 is SMNVEV (reference sequence). CDR3 length: 15 residues. The DNA of the CDR3 is TGTGCCAGCACCATGACTAGCGGGTTGCAAGAGACCCAGTACTTC. Amino acid sequence: CASTMTSGLQETQYF.

The CDR3 nucleotides read TGTGCCAGCAGTTTGAAGCGGGAGGGCCACTATGAGCAGTTCTTC. It codes for CASSLKREGHYEQFF. This chain joins TRBV6-2 or TRBV6-3 and TRBJ2-1; 10 positions match TRBD2. Trimming at V came to 4 bases and at J to 8 bases, leaving 8 bases not matched to a gene. Germline lookup yields CDR1 MNHEY and CDR2 SVGEGT. The CDR3 covers 15 residues.

The CDR3 here is CASSPWTGGNQPQHF. The CDR3 region has the DNA TGTGCCAGTAGTCCTTGGACAGGGGGCAATCAGCCCCAGCATTTT. The V gene is TRBV19, the J gene TRBJ1-5; 9 bases fit TRBD1. With 5 bases clipped from V and 2 bases from J, the junction kept 4 bases outside the gene matches. The germline CDR1 and CDR2 sequences are LNHDA and SQIVND (reference sequence). The CDR3 length is 15 residues.

The genes are TRBV3-1 (or the pseudogene TRBV3-2) and TRBJ2-1, with 7 bases that match TRBD2. V lost 1 base to trimming and J lost 9 bases; unmatched junction nucleotides: 6. This CDR3 is built from 14 residues. In germline, CDR1 is LGHDT, CDR2 YNNKEL (reference sequence). In DNA, the CDR3 is TGTGCCAGCAGCCAAGTTTGGGGGGAGGGTGAGCAGTTCTTC. It yields the protein CASSQVWGEGEQFF.

The chain combines TRBV28 with TRBJ1-4; D is unclear. This CDR3 spans 15 amino acids. The germline gives CDR1 MDHEN, CDR2 SYDVKM. Trimming took 6 bases from V and 4 from J, leaving 15 bases between them. The CDR3 is CASSPPRGNNEKLFF. For the CDR3, the DNA is TGTGCCAGCAGCCCTCCGAGAGGAAATAATGAAAAACTGTTTTTT.

V usage is TRBV7-2 and J usage is TRBJ2-1; tentatively, D is TRBD2 (5 bases). This CDR3 has 14 amino acids. V was trimmed by 0 bases and J by 7 bases, leaving 10 bases between them. Per germline, CDR1 SGHTA and CDR2 FQGNSA. The DNA of the CDR3 is TGTGCCAGCAGCTTAGCGGGGTCGGGGAATGAGCAGTTCTTC. This gives the protein CASSLAGSGNEQFF.

V is TRBV29-1 and J is TRBJ2-1; weak D call: TRBD2 (6 bases). V was shortened by 5 bases and J by 3 bases, with 14 bases between the two germline ends. This CDR3 has 14 residues. Germline CDR1 SQVTM, CDR2 ANQGSEA. CDR3 loop: CSVLPEGVYNEQFF. The DNA of the CDR3 is TGCAGCGTTCTCCCGGAGGGAGTCTACAATGAGCAGTTCTTC.

The chain is built from TRBV2 and TRBJ2-5, with a tentative D call TRBD1 (6 bases). Germline V gives CDR1 SNHLY, CDR2 FYNNEI. Trimming removed 5 bases at V and 3 bases at J, with 10 bases between. This CDR3 has 13 residues. CDR3 nucleotides: TGTGCCAGCAGTAGGTCAGGGGAAGAGACCCAGTACTTC. Translating it yields CASSRSGEETQYF.

J is TRBJ1-2 and V is TRBV20-1, with no clear D. CDR1 is DFQATT and CDR2 is SNEGSKA in the germline V gene (reference sequence). Trimming removed 3 bases from V and 4 bases from J, with 12 bases in between. The length of the CDR3 is 13 residues. CDR3 region: CSASSGPAYGYTF. CDR3 DNA sequence: TGCAGTGCTAGTTCCGGGCCTGCCTATGGCTACACCTTC.